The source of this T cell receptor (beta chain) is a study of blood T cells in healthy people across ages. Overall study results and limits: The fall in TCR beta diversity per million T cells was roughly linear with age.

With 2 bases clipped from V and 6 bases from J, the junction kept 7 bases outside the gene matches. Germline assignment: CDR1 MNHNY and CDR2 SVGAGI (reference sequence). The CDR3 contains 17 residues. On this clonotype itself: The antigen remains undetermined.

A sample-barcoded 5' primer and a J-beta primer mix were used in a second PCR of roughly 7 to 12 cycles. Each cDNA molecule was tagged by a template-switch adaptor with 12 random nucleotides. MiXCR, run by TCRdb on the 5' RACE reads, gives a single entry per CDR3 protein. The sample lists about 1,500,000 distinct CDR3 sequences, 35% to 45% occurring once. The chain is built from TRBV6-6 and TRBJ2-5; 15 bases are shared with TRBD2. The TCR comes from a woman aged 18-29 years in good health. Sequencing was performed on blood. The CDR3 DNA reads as TGTGCCAGCAGTTACCCCAGGACTAGCGGGGGGGCCCAGACCCAGTACTTC. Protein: CASSYPRTSGGAQTQYF.